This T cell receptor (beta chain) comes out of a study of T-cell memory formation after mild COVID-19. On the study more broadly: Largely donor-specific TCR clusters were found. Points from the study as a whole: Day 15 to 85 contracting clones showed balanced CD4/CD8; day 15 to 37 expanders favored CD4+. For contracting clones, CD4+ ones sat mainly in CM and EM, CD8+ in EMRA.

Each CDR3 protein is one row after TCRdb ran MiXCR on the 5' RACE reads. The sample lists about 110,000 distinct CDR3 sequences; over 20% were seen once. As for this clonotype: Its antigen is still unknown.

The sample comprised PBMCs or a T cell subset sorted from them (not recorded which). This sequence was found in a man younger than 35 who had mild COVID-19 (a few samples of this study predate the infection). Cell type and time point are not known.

For the CDR3, the DNA is TGTGCCAGCAGCGAGCGAAGCGGGGAACTACCGGATGAGCAGTTCTTC. This codes for CASSERSGELPDEQFF. J is TRBJ2-1 and V is TRBV11-2, with 7 bases lining up with TRBD2. Germline V gene sequence: CDR1 SGHAT, CDR2 FQNNGV. The CDR3 loop spans 16 amino acids. J gave up 8 bases and V 5 bases, and 15 bases lay outside the gene matches.